The clone carrying this T cell receptor (beta chain) was seen more than once but under ten times. Antigen unknown. The data stem from a study of T cell clonality in common variable immunodeficiency. Some clones are missing from TCRdb's copy, which holds only in-frame ones; the method was immunoSEQ multiplex PCR. The sample includes tens of thousands of clones, none of them occurring once. General study results and limits: CVID subjects shared fewer TCRbeta clones than healthy controls did. TCRbeta clonality was increased in CVID versus healthy controls.

Specimen: peripheral blood mononuclear cells. This TCR came from a person aged 18 to 75 in good health.

CDR3 protein: CATGQGDYEAFF. The CDR3 bases that were read are TGTGCCACGGGACAGGGCGACTACGAG. The genes are TRBV19 and TRBJ1-1; 9 nucleotides line up with TRBD1. With the read ending 3 residues before the CDR3 end, the germline J gene is used to fill in that end. The CDR3 spans 12 residues. Germline loops: CDR1 LNHDA, CDR2 SQIVND (reference sequence). Filled out from reference TRBV19 and TRBJ1-1, the complete variable domain reads DGGITQSPKYLFRKEGQNVTLSCEQNLNHDAMYWYRQDPGQGLRLIYYSQIVNDFQKGDIAEGYSVSREKKESFPLTVTSAQKNPTAFYLCATGQGDYEAFFGQGTRLTVV.